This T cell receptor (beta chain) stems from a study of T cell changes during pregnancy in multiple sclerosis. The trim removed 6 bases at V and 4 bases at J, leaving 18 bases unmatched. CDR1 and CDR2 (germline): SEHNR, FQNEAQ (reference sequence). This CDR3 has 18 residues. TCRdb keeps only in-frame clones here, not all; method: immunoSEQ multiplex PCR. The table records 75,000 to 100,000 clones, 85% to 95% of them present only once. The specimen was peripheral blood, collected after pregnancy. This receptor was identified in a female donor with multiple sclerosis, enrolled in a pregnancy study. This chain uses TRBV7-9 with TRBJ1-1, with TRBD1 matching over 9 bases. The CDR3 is CASRRRDRDGTQGTEAFF. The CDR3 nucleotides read TGTGCCAGCAGGAGACGGGACAGGGATGGGACGCAGGGCACTGAAGCTTTCTTT.